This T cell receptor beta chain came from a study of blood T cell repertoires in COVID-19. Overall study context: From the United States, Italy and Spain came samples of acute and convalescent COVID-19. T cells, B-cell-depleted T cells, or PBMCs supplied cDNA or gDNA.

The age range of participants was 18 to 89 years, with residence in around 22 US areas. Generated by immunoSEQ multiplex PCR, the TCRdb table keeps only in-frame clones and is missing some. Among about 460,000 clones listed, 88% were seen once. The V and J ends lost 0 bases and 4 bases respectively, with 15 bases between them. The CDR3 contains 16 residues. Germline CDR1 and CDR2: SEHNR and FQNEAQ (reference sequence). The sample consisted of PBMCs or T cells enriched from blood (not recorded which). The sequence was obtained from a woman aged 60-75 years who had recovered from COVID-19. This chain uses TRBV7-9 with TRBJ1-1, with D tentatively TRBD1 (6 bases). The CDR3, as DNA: TGTGCCAGCAGCTTAGCCCGGGGGGGGGCAGGCACTGAAGCTTTCTTT. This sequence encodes CASSLARGGAGTEAFF.